This T cell receptor (beta chain) was sequenced for a study of CXCR3-negative and CXCR3-positive naive CD8 T cells. A remark on this clonotype: The antigen is unknown.

Findings of the study overall: More hydrophobic TRB CDR3s were found in CXCR3-positive naive cells than in CXCR3-negative naive cells. Naive subsets did not differ in surface CD5, and TRB CDR3 properties served to infer TCR strength. Naive CXCR3-negative and CXCR3-positive cells had similar TRBV-TRBJ usage; memory differed.

The germline gives CDR1 LGHDT, CDR2 YNNKEL (reference sequence). The CDR3 runs to 12 residues. Every CD8+ subset sample held 300,000 flow-sorted cells, done in triplicate. By phenotype, naive CD8+ T cells were CD45RO-CCR7+CD27+CD95-. The method, 5' RACE with UMI labels, was used to prepare the TRB cDNA libraries. TCRdb reprocessed the 5' RACE reads and keeps a single row for each CDR3 protein, giving no DNA. Its listing shows about 92,000 distinct CDR3 sequences. The sequencing sample was made of naive CXCR3+ CD8+ T cells from blood. Subset denoted: CD45RO-CCR7+CD27+CD95- naive CD8+ T cells expressing CXCR3 (TNR3+). V is TRBV3-1 and J is TRBJ2-4; TCRdb calls TRBD2, which cannot be checked without DNA. The TCR sequence derives from a human donor in good health. Some clones in this sample may be carry-over from other donors' samples. The CDR3 protein is CASSRRDSNPYF.